The rows below give T cell receptor beta chains drawn from one sample of a study of regulatory T cells in long-lasting Graves disease. TCRdb re-called the multiplex PCR reads with MiXCR, one entry per CDR3 protein. The table has fewer than 500,000 distinct CDR3 sequences, 15% to 20% seen once. These data were also reused for a study on T cells in Graves' hyperthyroidism and ophthalmopathy.

Sequenced material: peripheral blood mononuclear cells (PBMCs), taken at new diagnosis, from a patient treated with antithyroid drugs. The receptor set was obtained from a man aged 35-49 years with Graves disease. The CDR3 runs from the conserved cysteine through the conserved F or W. D genes are given only for firm matches. A row's size may be missing; if present it is once, few, many or a size class.

v_call: TRBV7-3
j_call: TRBJ2-1
clone_size: many
d_call: TRBD2
cdr3_aa: CASSVLAGEQFF
cdr3_nt: TGTGCCAGCAGCGTTTTAGCGGGAGAGCAGTTCTTC

v_call: TRBV11-2
j_call: TRBJ2-2
clone_size: many
d_call: .
cdr3_aa: CASRTGTRNTGELFF
cdr3_nt: TGTGCCAGCAGGACCGGGACACGGAACACCGGGGAGCTGTTTTTT

v_call: TRBV7-2
j_call: TRBJ2-2
clone_size: .
d_call: TRBD2
cdr3_aa: CASSLVASGSQTGELFF
cdr3_nt: TGTGCCAGCAGCTTAGTCGCTAGCGGGAGTCAAACCGGGGAGCTGTTTTTT

v_call: TRBV5-1
j_call: TRBJ2-1
clone_size: many
d_call: TRBD2
cdr3_aa: CASSREGAGEQFF
cdr3_nt: TGCGCCAGCAGCAGGGAGGGCGCCGGGGAGCAGTTCTTC

v_call: TRBV12-3/TRBV12-4
j_call: TRBJ2-6
clone_size: many
d_call: .
cdr3_aa: CASSPRGAGANVLTF
cdr3_nt: TGTGCCAGCAGTCCCCGTGGGGCTGGGGCCAACGTCCTGACTTTC

v_call: TRBV20-1
j_call: TRBJ2-5
clone_size: .
d_call: TRBD2
cdr3_aa: CSAGALIAGVSETQYF
cdr3_nt: TGCAGTGCTGGGGCATTGATCGCGGGAGTATCAGAGACCCAGTACTTC

v_call: TRBV2
j_call: TRBJ2-1
clone_size: many
d_call: .
cdr3_aa: CASSEVRWTGEDNEQFF
cdr3_nt: TGTGCCAGCAGTGAAGTCCGTTGGACGGGAGAAGACAATGAGCAGTTCTTC

v_call: TRBV7-9
j_call: TRBJ2-7
clone_size: .
d_call: .
cdr3_aa: CASTVVGTATYEQYF
cdr3_nt: TGTGCCAGCACCGTCGTGGGGACTGCCACCTACGAGCAGTACTTC

v_call: TRBV28
j_call: TRBJ2-7
clone_size: many
d_call: TRBD2
cdr3_aa: CASSCLIAGGSSYEQYF
cdr3_nt: TGTGCCAGCAGCTGCCTGATTGCGGGGGGAAGCTCCTACGAGCAGTACTTC

v_call: TRBV5-1
j_call: TRBJ2-3
clone_size: many
d_call: TRBD2
cdr3_aa: CASSVGLAGGASTDTQYF
cdr3_nt: TGCGCCAGCAGCGTGGGACTAGCGGGAGGTGCTAGCACAGATACGCAGTATTTT

v_call: TRBV12-3/TRBV12-4
j_call: TRBJ2-1
clone_size: many
d_call: .
cdr3_aa: CASSLGTRPFF
cdr3_nt: TGTGCCAGCAGTTTAGGGACACGTCCGTTCTTC